This T cell receptor (beta chain) was identified in a study of blood T cell repertoires in COVID-19. Study summary: Samples taken during acute and convalescent COVID-19 were collected in the United States, Italy and Spain. In each case, the material was cDNA or gDNA derived from T cells, B-cell-depleted T cells, or PBMCs.

Original handling: Researchers report that nucleated cell counts were estimated from reference gene primer amplification. Data came from immunoSEQ multiplex PCR; TCRdb stores just in-frame clones and leaves some out. The DNA gave D and trimming, while V, J and clone size come from that table. The sample contains tens of thousands of clones, roughly 84% of which appear only once. Trimming took 4 bases from V and 4 from J; bases not matched to a gene: 5. The length of the CDR3 is 14 residues. Germline lookup yields CDR1 SGHNT and CDR2 YYREEE (reference sequence). Material: peripheral blood. This TCR came from a human donor in a cohort sampled during active COVID-19. The chain carries TRBV5-4 and TRBJ2-5; 9 nucleotides agree with TRBD1. The chain's CDR3 is CASSRQGGGETQYF. The CDR3 bases are TGTGCCAGCAGCAGACAGGGGGGGGGAGAGACCCAGTACTTC.